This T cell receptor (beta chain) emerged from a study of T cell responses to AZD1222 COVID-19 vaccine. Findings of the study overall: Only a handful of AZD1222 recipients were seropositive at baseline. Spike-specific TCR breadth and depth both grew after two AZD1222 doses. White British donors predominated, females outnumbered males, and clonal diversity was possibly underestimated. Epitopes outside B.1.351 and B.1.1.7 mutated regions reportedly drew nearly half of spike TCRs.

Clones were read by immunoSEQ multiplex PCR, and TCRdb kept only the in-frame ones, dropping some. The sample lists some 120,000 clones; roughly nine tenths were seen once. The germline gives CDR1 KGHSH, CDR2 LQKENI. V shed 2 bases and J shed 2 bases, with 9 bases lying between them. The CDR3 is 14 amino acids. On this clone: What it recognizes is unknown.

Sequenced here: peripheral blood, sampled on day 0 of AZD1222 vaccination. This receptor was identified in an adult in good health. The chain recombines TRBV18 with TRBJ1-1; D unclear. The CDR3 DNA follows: TGTGCCAGCTCACCAAACAGAGAAAACACTGAAGCTTTCTTT. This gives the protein CASSPNRENTEAFF.